This TCR beta chain came from a study of T cells after yellow fever vaccination. The study, taken as a whole, reports: Abundant clonotypes from the bulk population could have been carried over as contaminants into FACS-sorted repertoires. Booster sampling recovered most clones from primary vaccination (around 96% CD4, roughly 88% CD8).

TCRdb ran MiXCR on the 5' RACE reads and lists one entry per CDR3 protein. Of some 120,000 distinct CDR3 sequences detected, around 9.8% appear once; the ten largest clones hold roughly 43%. The table lists this clonotype with a few counts. No antigen is known for it. The CDR3 runs to 14 residues. Germline V gene lookup returns CDR1 MNHNY and CDR2 SVGAGI (reference sequence). Trimming cost V 7 bases and J 10 bases; bases outside gene matches: 8. The TCR comes from a man between 18 and 29 years old who received the YFV17D yellow fever vaccine. The sample in question was CD8+ T cells sorted from PBMCs, obtained on the day of the yellow fever booster vaccination. The chain has TRBV6-6 and TRBJ1-6, with 9 bases fitting TRBD1. CDR3 region: CASNPGQGASPLHF. DNA for the CDR3: TGTGCCAGCAATCCGGGACAGGGAGCGTCACCCCTCCACTTT.